This T cell receptor (beta chain) came from a study of T cell repertoires in cytomegalovirus infection. About the research overall: Both CMV infection and a matching HLA type were indicated by public TCR beta signatures. Study-wide results and limits: Totalled public TCR beta family frequency picked out people who carried CMV plus the relevant HLA. Predominance within the ex vivo response was attributable to HLA-C-restricted CMV-specific TCR beta clonotypes.

About this clonotype itself: Its antigen is as yet unknown. A much larger clone lies a single base off, so this may be a read error.

TCRdb reanalysed the reads using MiXCR and keeps one entry per CDR3 protein. Of 350,000 to 500,000 distinct CDR3 sequences in the sample, approximately 33% were seen once. This CDR3 spans 13 amino acids. The sequencing input was PBMCs. V is TRBV12-3 or TRBV12-4 and J is TRBJ2-7; D is unresolved. This TCR was sampled from a human donor in good health (CMV status not recorded). Some clones in this sample may be carry-over from other donors' samples. CDR3 protein: CDSSLWQIDEQYF. CDR3 DNA sequence: TGTGACAGCAGTTTGTGGCAGATTGACGAGCAGTACTTC.